This T cell receptor beta chain was identified in a study of Graves' ophthalmopathy and Graves' hyperthyroidism. TCR beta CDR3 amplification used RNA transcripts. An initial RT-PCR round employing HTBI primers preceded a second-round multiplex PCR. Each CDR3 protein gets one entry after TCRdb re-called the multiplex PCR reads with MiXCR. The sample contains 350,000 to 400,000 distinct CDR3 sequences, roughly 15% of which appear only once. The table lists this clonotype with a few counts. The junction does not match germline at one end; this may be a read error. The germline gives CDR1 SGHAT, CDR2 FQDESV (reference sequence). The CDR3 runs to 13 residues.

This clonotype was sampled from a woman aged 18-29 years with stable Graves' hyperthyroidism. V gene TRBV11-1 combines with J gene TRBJ2-1, with D perhaps matching TRBD1 (5 bases). The sequencing input was peripheral blood. In nucleotides, the CDR3 is TGTGCCAGCAGCTCTCGACAGTACAATGAGAAGTTCTTC. Amino acid sequence: CASSSRQYNEKFF.